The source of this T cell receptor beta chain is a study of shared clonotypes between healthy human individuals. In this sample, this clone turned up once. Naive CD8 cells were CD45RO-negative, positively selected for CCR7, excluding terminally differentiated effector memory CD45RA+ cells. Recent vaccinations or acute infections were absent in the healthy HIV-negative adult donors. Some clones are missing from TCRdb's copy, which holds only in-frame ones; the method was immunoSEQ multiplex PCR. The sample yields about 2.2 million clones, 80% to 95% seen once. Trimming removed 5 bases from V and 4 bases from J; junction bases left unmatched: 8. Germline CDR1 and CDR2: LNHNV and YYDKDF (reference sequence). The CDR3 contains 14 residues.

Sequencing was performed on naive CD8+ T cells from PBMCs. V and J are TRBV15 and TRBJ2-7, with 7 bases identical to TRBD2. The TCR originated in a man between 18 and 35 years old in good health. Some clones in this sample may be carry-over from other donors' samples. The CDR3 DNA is TGTGCCACCAGCCAGGAGCGGGAAGGATACGAGCAGTACTTC. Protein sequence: CATSQEREGYEQYF.